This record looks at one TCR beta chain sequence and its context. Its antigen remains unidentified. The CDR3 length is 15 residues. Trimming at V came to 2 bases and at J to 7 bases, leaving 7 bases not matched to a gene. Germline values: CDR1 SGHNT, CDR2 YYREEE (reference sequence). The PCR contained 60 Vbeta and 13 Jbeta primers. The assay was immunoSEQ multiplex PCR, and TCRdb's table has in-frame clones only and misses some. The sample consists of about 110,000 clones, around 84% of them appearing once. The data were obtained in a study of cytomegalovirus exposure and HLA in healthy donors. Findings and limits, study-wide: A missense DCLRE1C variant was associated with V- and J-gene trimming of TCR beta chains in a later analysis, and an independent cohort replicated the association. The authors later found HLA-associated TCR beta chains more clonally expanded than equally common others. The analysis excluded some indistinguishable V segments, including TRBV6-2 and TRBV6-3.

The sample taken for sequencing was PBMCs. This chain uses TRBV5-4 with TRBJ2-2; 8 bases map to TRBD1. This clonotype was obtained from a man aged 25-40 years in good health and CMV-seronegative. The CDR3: CASSFGQGAGGELFF. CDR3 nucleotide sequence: TGTGCCAGCAGCTTCGGGCAGGGGGCTGGCGGGGAGCTGTTTTTT.